What follows are 31 T cell receptor beta chains derived from one specimen sequenced in a study of shared clonotypes between healthy human individuals. The data were produced by immunoSEQ multiplex PCR, yet TCRdb's version contains in-frame clones alone and is incomplete. This table holds fewer than 150,000 clones, about two thirds found once. The sample consisted of memory CD8+ T cells sorted from blood. The sample's subset: CD45RO+ cells pooled with CCR7-negative TemRA cells. These receptors came from a woman in her 30s in good health.

CDR3 residues: CASSFIAGVSEQYF. The DNA for the CDR3 is TGTGCCAGCAGTTTTATAGCGGGAGTCTCCGAGCAGTACTTC. The chain carries TRBV27 and TRBJ2-7, with 9 bases matching TRBD2. The CDR3 contains 14 residues. Germline CDR1 MNHEY, CDR2 SMNVEV (reference sequence). V lost 3 bases and J lost 6; bases outside the gene matches: 6.

The V gene is TRBV27, the J gene TRBJ2-7; 9 nucleotides agree with TRBD2. This CDR3 contains 17 residues. Germline V gene sequence: CDR1 MNHEY, CDR2 SMNVEV (reference sequence). V gave up 0 bases and J gave up 6 bases; unmatched junction bases: 12. DNA for the CDR3: TGTGCCAGCAGTTTATCGGACCTTAGCGGGAGACCAGGCGAGCAGTACTTC. Its translation is CASSLSDLSGRPGEQYF.

The rearrangement joins TRBV27 to TRBJ2-1; TRBD2 agrees at 16 bases. The CDR3 runs to 16 residues. The V gene's germline CDR1 is MNHEY and CDR2 SMNVEV (reference sequence). Germline trimming cut 4 bases from V and 8 bases from J; bases unmatched to any gene: 5. CDR3: CASSSGTSGRADEQFF. For the CDR3, the DNA is TGTGCCAGCAGTTCCGGGACTAGCGGGAGGGCAGATGAGCAGTTCTTC.

The chain uses TRBV30 and TRBJ2-3, with D possibly being TRBD2 (6 bases). CDR1 GTSNPN and CDR2 SVGIG come from the germline V gene (reference sequence). The CDR3 runs 12 residues. Trimming removed 0 bases at V and 6 bases at J, with 7 bases between. CDR3 protein: CAWSVGRDTQYF. The DNA of the CDR3 is TGTGCCTGGAGTGTAGGGAGGGATACGCAGTATTTT.

This clone has a handful of counts. This sequence joins TRBV2 and TRBJ2-1, with D possibly TRBD2 on 5 matching bases. This CDR3 comprises 12 residues. Germline CDR1 is SNHLY and CDR2 is FYNNEI. Trimming pared 6 bases from V and 8 bases from J, leaving 11 bases between. The CDR3 DNA follows: TGTGCCAGCAGCGGGATCGGGCATGAGCAGTTCTTC. This gives the protein CASSGIGHEQFF.

In this sample, this clone turned up many times. The chain couples TRBV9 to TRBJ1-1; perhaps TRBD1 as D (5 bases). CDR3 length: 14 residues. Looked up from germline, CDR1 is SGDLS and CDR2 is YYNGEE. The V end was cut by 3 bases, the J end by 1 base, with 10 bases between. This CDR3 reads CASSASTENTEAFF. The CDR3 nucleotides read TGTGCCAGCAGCGCCTCGACAGAGAACACTGAAGCTTTCTTT.

This clone was recorded only once. V gene TRBV27 combines with J gene TRBJ2-7; 9 nucleotides align to TRBD1. Germline V gene data show CDR1 as MNHEY and CDR2 as SMNVEV (reference sequence). This CDR3 spans 14 amino acids. The junction had 10 bases not matched to a gene; V was cut back by 6 bases and J by 7 bases. CDR3 sequence reads: CASSWGTGPVEQYF. CDR3 coding DNA: TGTGCCAGCAGCTGGGGGACAGGGCCGGTGGAGCAGTACTTC.

The V gene is TRBV5-1, the J gene TRBJ2-2; a possible D gene is TRBD2 (6 bases). V was shortened by 0 bases and J by 2 bases, with 8 bases between the two germline ends. Germline values: CDR1 SGHRS, CDR2 YFSETQ. The CDR3 is 15 amino acids. CDR3 sequence: CASSLGGVNTGELFF. CDR3 in DNA: TGCGCCAGCAGCTTGGGCGGGGTCAACACCGGGGAGCTGTTTTTT.

The rearrangement joins TRBV6-1 to TRBJ1-4, with D uncertain. Trimming cost V 5 bases and J 3 bases, with 13 bases left between them. Germline V gene lookup returns CDR1 MNHNS and CDR2 SASEGT. This CDR3 has 15 amino acids. CDR3 DNA: TGTGCCAGCAGTCCGCGACGGGCTCCTAATGAAAAACTGTTTTTT. It codes for CASSPRRAPNEKLFF.

V is TRBV25-1 and J is TRBJ2-3, with unresolved D. Trimming left V 3 bases short and J 1 base short, with 8 bases between. Germline values: CDR1 MGHDK, CDR2 SYGVNS. CDR3 length equals 14 residues. DNA for the CDR3: TGTGCCAGCAGTGATAAGGACGGCACAGATACGCAGTATTTT. It specifies CASSDKDGTDTQYF.

V gene TRBV13 combines with J gene TRBJ2-3, with 7 positions matching TRBD2. The junction had 6 bases not matched to a gene; V was cut back by 4 bases and J by 5 bases. Germline assignment: CDR1 PRHDT and CDR2 FYEKMQ (reference sequence). The length of the CDR3 is 14 residues. The CDR3 region has the DNA TGTGCCAGCAGCTATGGGACTAAAGGAGATACGCAGTATTTT. This translates into CASSYGTKGDTQYF.

This chain connects TRBV18 to TRBJ1-5; D perhaps matches TRBD1 (5 bases). Germline values: CDR1 KGHSH, CDR2 LQKENI. V lost 2 bases, J lost 0 bases, and 14 bases lay in between. The CDR3 runs 17 residues. CDR3 sequence: CASSPERTSYSNQPQHF. The CDR3 coding sequence is TGTGCCAGCTCACCAGAAAGGACATCGTATAGCAATCAGCCCCAGCATTTT.

The chain carries TRBV6-5 and TRBJ2-3, with no clear D. This CDR3 comprises 14 residues. Germline V gene lookup returns CDR1 MNHEY and CDR2 SVGAGI. Trimming left V 5 bases short and J 2 bases short, with 11 bases between. CDR3: CASSVGKDTDTQYF. For the CDR3, the DNA is TGTGCCAGCAGTGTGGGGAAAGACACAGATACGCAGTATTTT.

The chain links TRBV25-1 to TRBJ2-4, with 14 positions matching TRBD2. CDR3 length: 18 residues. V shed 4 bases and J 3 bases; nucleotides not matched to a gene: 8. Germline V gene data show CDR1 as MGHDK and CDR2 as SYGVNS. The CDR3 region is CASSGGTSGSGSKNIQYF. The CDR3 nucleotides are TGTGCCAGCAGTGGCGGGACTAGCGGGAGTGGTAGCAAAAACATTCAGTACTTC.

The chain joins TRBV7-6 to TRBJ2-7; a possible D gene is TRBD1 (6 bases). The length of the CDR3 is 11 residues. V was pared by 8 bases and J by 6 bases, with 11 bases between. CDR1 SGHVS and CDR2 FNYEAQ come from the germline V gene. The CDR3 loop is CASSGEFEQYF. CDR3 nucleotides: TGTGCCAGCTCAGGGGAGTTCGAGCAGTACTTC. Using reference TRBV7-6 and TRBJ2-7 for the parts outside the CDR3, the full variable domain is GAGVSQSPRYKVTKRGQDVALRCDPISGHVSLYWYRQALGQGPEFLTYFNYEAQQDKSGLPNDRFSAERPEGSISTLTIQRTEQRDSAMYRCASSGEFEQYFGPGTRLTVT.

This clone was observed a handful of times. V usage is TRBV5-4 and J usage is TRBJ1-1; 7 positions match TRBD1. The CDR3 extends over 15 amino acids. Germline V CDR1 and CDR2: SGHNT, YYREEE (reference sequence). V gave up 3 bases and J gave up 5 bases; unmatched junction bases: 10. CDR3 nucleotides: TGTGCCAGCAGCTCTAAAGGGGGCGCCGGTACTGAAGCTTTCTTT. Translated: CASSSKGGAGTEAFF. Variable domain in full (rest from reference TRBV5-4 and TRBJ1-1): ETGVTQSPTHLIKTRGQQVTLRCSSQSGHNTVSWYQQALGQGPQFIFQYYREEENGRGNFPPRFSGLQFPNYSSELNVNALELDDSALYLCASSSKGGAGTEAFFGQGTRLTVV.

The CDR3 reads CASSPSGTGGNEQYF. In DNA, the CDR3 is TGTGCCAGCAGTCCCTCCGGGACAGGGGGCAACGAGCAGTACTTC. The chain has TRBV2 and TRBJ2-5; 12 nucleotides align to TRBD1. The J call may be wrong; the DNA end is better matched by TRBJ2-7. Germline assignment: CDR1 SNHLY and CDR2 FYNNEI. This CDR3 region has 15 residues.

The V and J genes are TRBV7-6 and TRBJ1-2; D unclear. V gave up 1 base and J gave up 4 bases, with 10 bases separating them. From germline, CDR1 is SGHVS and CDR2 FNYEAQ. This CDR3 has 14 residues. The DNA of the CDR3 is TGTGCCAGCAGCTTAGGTTCAGCCGGCTATGGCTACACCTTC. Translated: CASSLGSAGYGYTF. The full variable domain, with the rest looked up from reference TRBV7-6 and TRBJ1-2, is GAGVSQSPRYKVTKRGQDVALRCDPISGHVSLYWYRQALGQGPEFLTYFNYEAQQDKSGLPNDRFSAERPEGSISTLTIQRTEQRDSAMYRCASSLGSAGYGYTFGSGTRLTVV.

The sample holds a few counts of this clone. The J gene is TRBJ2-7, the V gene TRBV30; possible D gene TRBD2, 7 bases. This CDR3 spans 14 amino acids. Trimming removed 0 bases from V and 4 bases from J, with 13 bases in between. Looked up from germline, CDR1 is GTSNPN and CDR2 is SVGIG (reference sequence). The CDR3 protein is CAWSVRGDTYEQYF. The CDR3 nucleotides are TGTGCCTGGAGTGTACGGGGGGACACGTACGAGCAGTACTTC.

The chain combines TRBV29-1 with TRBJ2-5, with D maybe TRBD2 (6 bases). The CDR3 runs 14 residues. The V gene lost 2 bases and the J gene lost 11 bases, with 21 bases spanning the gap. The germline V gene has CDR1 SQVTM and CDR2 ANQGSEA. CDR3 DNA: TGCAGCGTTGAATTTCCGGGACTCACTGTAAGGCAGTACTTC. This codes for CSVEFPGLTVRQYF.

This chain joins TRBV25-1 and TRBJ2-7; 9 nucleotides line up with TRBD1. The CDR3 extends over 15 amino acids. The germline V gene encodes CDR1 MGHDK and CDR2 SYGVNS. V lost 7 bases to trimming and J lost 6 bases; unmatched junction nucleotides: 13. The CDR3 loop is CASTSPGQGPPEQYF. Here the CDR3 DNA reads TGTGCCAGCACCTCTCCGGGACAGGGTCCCCCCGAGCAGTACTTC.

The J gene is TRBJ2-3, the V gene TRBV6-5, with 7 bases that match TRBD2. Germline loops: CDR1 MNHEY, CDR2 SVGAGI. The CDR3 runs to 14 residues. V was clipped by 3 bases and J by 6 bases; unmatched bases: 6. CDR3 loop: CASSYGQLADTQYF. Written as DNA, the CDR3 is TGTGCCAGCAGTTATGGACAACTAGCGGATACGCAGTATTTT.

The rearrangement joins TRBV6-1 to TRBJ2-1; the D is unclear. Germline lookup yields CDR1 MNHNS and CDR2 SASEGT. This CDR3 is built from 12 residues. V was shortened by 6 bases and J by 7 bases, with 10 bases between the two germline ends. CDR3 region: CASRTLGNEQFF. The CDR3, as DNA: TGTGCCAGCAGGACCTTGGGGAATGAGCAGTTCTTC.

V and J are TRBV19 and TRBJ1-1; no firm D call. This CDR3 has 12 residues. The germline gives CDR1 LNHDA, CDR2 SQIVND (reference sequence). V shed 3 bases and J shed 4 bases, with 6 bases lying between them. This CDR3 reads CASSIRATEAFF. CDR3 nucleotides: TGTGCCAGTAGTATCCGGGCCACTGAAGCTTTCTTT.

The rearrangement links TRBV7-2 to TRBJ2-7, with D possibly TRBD2 on 5 matching bases. V was cut by 1 base and J by 0 bases, with 10 bases left in between. This CDR3 contains 15 residues. The germline gives CDR1 SGHTA, CDR2 FQGNSA. CDR3 in DNA: TGTGCCAGCAGCTTAGGGGCTAGCCTCTCCTACGAGCAGTACTTC. The encoded protein is CASSLGASLSYEQYF. Looking up the rest from reference TRBV7-2 and TRBJ2-7 gives the full variable domain: GAGVSQSPSNKVTEKGKDVELRCDPISGHTALYWYRQSLGQGLEFLIYFQGNSAPDKSGLPSDRFSAERTGGSVSTLTIQRTQQEDSAVYLCASSLGASLSYEQYFGPGTRLTVT.

V and J are TRBV28 and TRBJ2-5; 10 nucleotides line up with TRBD2. The J call may be wrong; the DNA end is better matched by TRBJ2-7. CDR1 and CDR2 from the germline V gene are MDHEN and SYDVKM. The CDR3 has 15 residues. CDR3 nucleotides: TGTGCCAGCAGTTTCTCAGCGGGAGGGCCCTACGAGCAGTACTTC. Its translation: CASSFSAGGPYEQYF.

The rearrangement links TRBV23-1 to TRBJ2-1, with a weak D call TRBD2 (6 bases). TRBV23-1 is treated as an ORF (open reading frame) with a function not yet certain. The germline V and J ends were trimmed by 6 bases and 10 bases, with 13 bases remaining between them. The CDR3 loop spans 12 amino acids. The CDR3 region is CASSQTSLEQFF. The CDR3 DNA sequence: TGCGCCAGCAGCCAGACTAGTCTCGAGCAGTTCTTC.

Many counts were recorded for this clone. This sequence joins TRBV4-2 and TRBJ2-5; perhaps TRBD2 as D (6 bases). This CDR3 is built from 16 residues. Germline loops: CDR1 LGHNA, CDR2 YNFKEQ. V was cut by 0 bases and J by 4 bases, with 15 bases left in between. Written as DNA, the CDR3 is TGTGCCAGCAGCCAAGATCTGGCCGAGGGAGGAGAGACCCAGTACTTC. It codes for CASSQDLAEGGETQYF.

This clone occurred many times. This sequence joins TRBV13 and TRBJ2-7; the match to TRBD1 covers 9 bases. The trim removed 6 bases at V and 3 bases at J, leaving 9 bases unmatched. Germline-derived CDR1 and CDR2 are PRHDT and FYEKMQ (reference sequence). The CDR3 length is 15 residues. The CDR3 protein is CASSEATGGHYEQYF. The CDR3 DNA sequence: TGTGCCAGCAGTGAAGCGACAGGGGGACACTACGAGCAGTACTTC.

The chain uses TRBV10-3 and TRBJ1-4; D is unresolved. Germline CDR1 is ENHRY and CDR2 is SYGVKD. The ends were cut back, 0 bases at V and 7 bases at J, with 18 bases in the middle. The CDR3 sequence is 17 residues long. The CDR3 DNA reads TGTGCCATCAGTGAGTCGATCGTTCCCCTCTGGAGTGAAAAACTGTTTTTT. The encoded protein is CAISESIVPLWSEKLFF.

This clone was seen only once. The chain carries TRBV5-5 and TRBJ1-5, with TRBD1 identical over 8 bases. V gave up 2 bases and J gave up 8 bases; unmatched junction bases: 15. Looked up from germline, CDR1 is SGHKS and CDR2 is YYEKEE (reference sequence). The CDR3 has 17 residues. The CDR3 protein is CASSLDRTGICIEPQHF. For the CDR3, the DNA is TGTGCCAGCAGCTTAGACCGGACAGGGATTTGTATCGAGCCCCAGCATTTT.